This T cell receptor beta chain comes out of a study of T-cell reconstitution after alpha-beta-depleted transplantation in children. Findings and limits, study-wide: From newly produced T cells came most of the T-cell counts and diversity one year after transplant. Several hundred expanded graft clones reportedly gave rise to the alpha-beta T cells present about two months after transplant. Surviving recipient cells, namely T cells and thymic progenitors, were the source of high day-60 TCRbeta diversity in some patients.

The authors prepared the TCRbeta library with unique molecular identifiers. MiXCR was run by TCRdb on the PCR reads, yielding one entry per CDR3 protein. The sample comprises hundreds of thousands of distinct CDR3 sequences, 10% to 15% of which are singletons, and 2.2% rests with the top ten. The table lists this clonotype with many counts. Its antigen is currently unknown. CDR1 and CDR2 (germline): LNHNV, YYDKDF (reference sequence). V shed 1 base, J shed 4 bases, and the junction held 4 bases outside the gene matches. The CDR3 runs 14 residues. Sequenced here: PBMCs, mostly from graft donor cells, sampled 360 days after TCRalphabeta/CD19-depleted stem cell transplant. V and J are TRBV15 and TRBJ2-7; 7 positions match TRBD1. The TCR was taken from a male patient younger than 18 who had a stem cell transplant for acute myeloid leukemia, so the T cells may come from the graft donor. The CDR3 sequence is CATSRVPGGYEQYF. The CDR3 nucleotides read TGTGCCACCAGCAGAGTCCCAGGGGGTTACGAGCAGTACTTC.